A selection of T cell receptor beta chains follows, all from one sample in a study of early T cells in non-severe SARS-CoV-2 infection. TCRdb itself ran the 5' RACE reads through MiXCR, one entry per CDR3 protein. Of about 24,000 distinct CDR3 sequences listed, about 4.5% are singletons. The sample was whole blood. The origin of the receptors is an adult who was a healthcare worker with PCR-confirmed SARS-CoV-2 infection or an uninfected control (not recorded which). Both conserved end residues are part of each CDR3. The order of the fields is J gene, V gene, clone size, D gene, CDR3 DNA, CDR3 protein. A D gene is named only where the DNA matches it firmly. Expanded clones get a size class; other rows say once, few or many, or leave the size out.

TRBJ1-5 TRBV19 many NA TGTGCCAGTAGCCCGGGGTTTGCGGGTTATAGCAATCAGCCCCAGCATTTT CASSPGFAGYSNQPQHF
TRBJ2-7 TRBV6-2/TRBV6-3 many TRBD1 TGTGCCACCTCCCGAGGGGGCATCGCCTACGAGCAGTACTTC CATSRGGIAYEQYF
TRBJ2-6 TRBV19 NA NA TGTGCCAGTACCAGAAATCGGGCCAACGTCCTGACTTTC CASTRNRANVLTF
TRBJ2-1 TRBV4-1 few TRBD2 TGCGCCAGCAGCCAAGTGGAGTCGGGGGGGGATGAGCAGTTCTTC CASSQVESGGDEQFF
TRBJ2-2 TRBV30 once NA TGTGCCTGGAACGAGGGGATTGACACCGGGGAGCTGTTTTTT CAWNEGIDTGELFF
TRBJ2-1 TRBV20-1 many NA TGCAGTGCGGGCCCGGGAGCGGCCCCCACTGAGCAGTTCTTC CSAGPGAAPTEQFF
TRBJ1-2 TRBV20-1 many NA TGCAGTGCTAGAGCAGACCTCTATGGCTACACCTTC CSARADLYGYTF
TRBJ2-2 TRBV15 NA TRBD1 TGTGCCACCAGAATGGGACAGGGGTTCTCCGGGGAGCTGTTTTTT CATRMGQGFSGELFF
TRBJ1-5 TRBV20-1 many NA TGCAGTGCGAGACAGGCCAGCAATCAGCCCCAGCATTTT CSARQASNQPQHF
TRBJ2-5 TRBV11-2 many NA TGTGCCAGCAGCTTTGGGCGGGAGACCCAGTACTTC CASSFGRETQYF
TRBJ1-1 TRBV12-3/TRBV12-4 many NA TGTGCCAGCAGTTTAGGGGGAGGGCGGACTGAAGCTTTCTTT CASSLGGGRTEAFF
TRBJ2-5 TRBV14 many NA TGTGCCAGCAGCCAAGGAGGCATCGAGACCCAGTACTTC CASSQGGIETQYF
TRBJ2-2 TRBV7-8 many TRBD2 TGTGCCAGCAGACGGACTAGCGGAAACACCGGGGAGCTGTTTTTT CASRRTSGNTGELFF
TRBJ2-1 TRBV14 NA NA TGTGCCAGCACCCACACCGCCCGGGAATTAGTCTTC CASTHTARELVF
TRBJ1-1 TRBV20-1 few NA TGCAGTGCTAGACGTTACAGCGACACTGAAGCTTTCTTT CSARRYSDTEAFF
TRBJ1-5 TRBV20-1 many TRBD1 TGCAGTGCTAGTACACAGGGGGCCTTTAATCAGCCCCAGCATTTT CSASTQGAFNQPQHF
TRBJ2-2 TRBV7-6 NA NA TGTGCCAGCAGCCTGATGCGCCCCCCAGGGAGCGTGGCCGGGGAGCTGTTTTTT CASSLMRPPGSVAGELFF
TRBJ1-1 TRBV7-2 many NA TGTGCCAGCAGCTTTTTCGGGGGCGCAGGAGCTTTCTTT CASSFFGGAGAFF
TRBJ2-1 TRBV7-2 many TRBD1 TGTGCCAGCAGCCCCGACAGGGTCTACAATGAGCAGTTCTTC CASSPDRVYNEQFF
TRBJ2-5 TRBV11-3 many NA TGTGCCAGCAGCTCGGACGGGGGCGGTGAGACCCAGTACTTC CASSSDGGGETQYF
TRBJ2-7 TRBV14 many TRBD2 TGTGCCAGCAGCCAAGAGGGGGCGGGAGGCCCTCTCCCATGGGGGGAGCAGTACTTC CASSQEGAGGPLPWGEQYF
TRBJ1-4 TRBV7-9 NA NA TGTGCCAGCAGCTTCTCCACCCTACGATCGGGGCGTCAGGAAAAACTGTTTTTT CASSFSTLRSGRQEKLFF
TRBJ1-6 TRBV7-2 many NA TGTGCCAGCAGGGAGGGAGTAACAAGTAATTCACCCCTCCACTTT CASREGVTSNSPLHF
TRBJ2-7 TRBV10-3 few TRBD1 TGTGCCATCAGTGGGACAGGGGGTCTCTACGAGCAGTACTTC CAISGTGGLYEQYF
TRBJ1-4 TRBV30 NA NA TGTGCCTGGAGTGTACGAAGGTTGACTAATGAAAAACTGTTTTTT CAWSVRRLTNEKLFF
TRBJ2-1 TRBV6-6 many NA TGTGCCAGCAGTAATGACAGCCCTGGGGAGCAGTTCTTC CASSNDSPGEQFF
TRBJ1-5 TRBV28 many NA TGTGCCAGCAGTTCCCGAGGGGAATTGGAACATTTT CASSSRGELEHF
TRBJ1-6 TRBV5-1 many TRBD1 TGCGCCAGCAGCGGCGACAGGGGGCGGTCACCCCTCCACTTT CASSGDRGRSPLHF
TRBJ1-2 TRBV10-3 many NA TGTGCCCTCTCGGGACCGGATAACTATGGCTACACCTTC CALSGPDNYGYTF
TRBJ1-6 TRBV29-1 many NA TGCAGCGTTATCGAGGGGTCGGAGTCACCCCTCCACTTT CSVIEGSESPLHF
TRBJ1-5 TRBV12-3/TRBV12-4 few TRBD1 TGTGCCAGCAGTGGGAGCGGAGGGGGCCAGCCCCAGCATTTT CASSGSGGGQPQHF
TRBJ2-5 TRBV30 many TRBD1 TGTGCCTGGAGTGTACAGACAGGGGTAGAGACCCAGTACTTC CAWSVQTGVETQYF
TRBJ2-1 TRBV5-4 few TRBD2 TGTGCCAGCAGCAGATTCGGGACTAGCGTCGATGAGCAGTTCTTC CASSRFGTSVDEQFF
TRBJ2-1 TRBV4-1 NA NA TGCGCCAGCAGCCAGTCCGAGTACAATGAGCAGTTCTTC CASSQSEYNEQFF